A selection of T cell receptor beta chains follows, all from one sample in a study of CD8+CD57+ T cells in acquired aplastic anemia. TCRdb reprocessed the reads with MiXCR, giving one entry per CDR3 protein. This table has fewer than 250,000 distinct CDR3 sequences, around 50% appearing once. What was sequenced was sorted CD4+, CD8+, or CD8+CD57+ T cells (not recorded which) from PBMCs. The receptors originated from a human donor in good health, serving as a control. Each CDR3 is given with its conserved first and last residue. D genes are given only for firm matches. Size values are once, few and many counts, or a class for expanded clones, and some rows have none.

TRBJ1-1	15	-	TRBD1	TRBV15	CATSRGQGFDTEAFF	TGTGCCACCAGCAGAGGACAGGGGTTTGACACTGAAGCTTTCTTT
TRBJ1-5	14	-	-	TRBV7-9	CASSLDGSNQPQHF	TGTGCCAGCAGCTTGGACGGCAGCAATCAGCCCCAGCATTTT
TRBJ2-5	14	-	TRBD2	TRBV15	CATSREGASGGQHF	TGTGCCACCAGCAGAGAGGGCGCTAGCGGGGGTCAGCACTTC
TRBJ2-7	14	-	-	TRBV7-2	CASRSTGLSYEQYF	TGTGCCAGCCGATCGACAGGTCTCTCCTACGAGCAGTACTTC
TRBJ1-6	13	many	TRBD1	TRBV20-1	CSAPDRGNSPLHF	TGCAGTGCTCCCGACAGGGGGAATTCACCCCTCCACTTT
TRBJ2-7	15	-	TRBD1	TRBV7-2	CASSLVDRADDEQYF	TGTGCCAGCAGCTTGGTGGACAGGGCGGACGACGAGCAGTACTTC
TRBJ2-3	15	-	TRBD1	TRBV5-1	CASSNRDRSHDTQYF	TGCGCCAGCAGCAACCGGGACAGGTCCCACGATACGCAGTATTTT
TRBJ1-5	13	many	-	TRBV6-5	CASGGGRDQPQHF	TGTGCCAGCGGGGGGGGTAGGGATCAGCCCCAGCATTTT
TRBJ1-3	15	many	-	TRBV24-1	CATSDSHGTGNTIYF	TGTGCCACCAGTGATTCACACGGGACTGGAAACACCATATATTTT
TRBJ1-2	14	-	TRBD1	TRBV2	CASTLDRGHYGYTF	TGTGCCAGCACCCTGGACAGGGGACACTATGGCTACACCTTC
TRBJ1-6	12	-	-	TRBV5-4	CASSLVGSPLHF	TGTGCCAGCAGCTTAGTAGGCTCACCCCTCCACTTT
TRBJ2-1	15	many	TRBD2	TRBV7-3	CASSLASGGAWEQFF	TGTGCCAGCAGCTTAGCTAGCGGGGGGGCTTGGGAGCAGTTCTTC
TRBJ2-5	16	-	-	TRBV5-1	CASSLADGGLQETQYF	TGCGCCAGCAGCTTGGCCGACGGAGGGCTTCAAGAGACCCAGTACTTC
TRBJ2-5	16	-	TRBD1	TRBV3-1	CASSQDQTGARETQYF	TGTGCCAGCAGCCAAGATCAAACAGGGGCCCGGGAGACCCAGTACTTC
TRBJ2-1	10	many	TRBD2	TRBV20-1	CSATTSEPFF	TGCAGTGCCACGACTAGCGAGCCGTTCTTC
TRBJ1-1	12	-	TRBD1	TRBV29-1	CSARDRPRAAFF	TGCAGCGCCCGGGACAGGCCAAGGGCAGCTTTCTTT
TRBJ2-1	14	many	TRBD1	TRBV2	CASSEMWTGNEQFF	TGTGCCAGCAGTGAAATGTGGACAGGGAATGAGCAGTTCTTC
TRBJ1-2	12	once	-	TRBV29-1	CSVEPREDGYTF	TGCAGCGTTGAGCCCAGGGAGGATGGCTACACCTTC
TRBJ2-7	14	many	TRBD2	TRBV19	CASSTKTSNYEQYF	TGTGCCAGTAGTACGAAGACTAGCAACTACGAGCAGTACTTC
TRBJ2-7	16	-	TRBD2	TRBV4-3	CASSQDLGGSADEQYF	TGCGCCAGCAGCCAAGATTTGGGGGGGTCGGCGGACGAGCAGTACTTC
TRBJ2-2	16	-	TRBD2	TRBV6-5	CASSVLAGGDTGELFF	TGTGCCAGCAGTGTCTTAGCGGGAGGGGACACCGGGGAGCTGTTTTTT
TRBJ1-1	15	-	TRBD1	TRBV7-2	CASSTKDRGRTEAFF	TGTGCCAGCAGCACAAAGGACAGGGGGCGAACTGAAGCTTTCTTT
TRBJ2-3	14	-	-	TRBV10-3	CAISESAGTDTQYF	TGTGCCATCAGTGAGTCGGCGGGCACAGATACGCAGTATTTT
TRBJ1-2	14	-	-	TRBV19	CASSMAKGYVGYTF	TGTGCCAGTAGTATGGCGAAGGGATACGTTGGCTACACCTTC
TRBJ2-3	14	-	-	TRBV7-2	CASSLVEARNTQYF	TGTGCCAGCAGCTTAGTAGAGGCCCGTAATACGCAGTATTTT
TRBJ2-5	12	-	-	TRBV29-1	CSVGGFEETQYF	TGCAGCGTTGGAGGGTTTGAAGAGACCCAGTACTTC
TRBJ1-5	15	-	-	TRBV7-2	CASSLAPYSNQPQHF	TGTGCCAGCAGCTTAGCCCCATATAGCAATCAGCCCCAGCATTTT
TRBJ2-5	14	-	-	TRBV7-2	CASSSSVGIDTQYF	TGTGCCAGCAGCTCTTCGGTAGGGATAGATACGCAGTACTTC
TRBJ2-5	15	-	TRBD2	TRBV20-1	CSATGASGTQETQYF	TGCAGTGCAACCGGGGCTAGCGGGACCCAAGAGACCCAGTACTTC
TRBJ2-1	15	-	TRBD2	TRBV29-1	CSVEDWRENHNEQFF	TGCAGCGTTGAAGATTGGCGGGAGAACCACAATGAGCAGTTCTTC
TRBJ2-5	15	many	-	TRBV12-5	CASSSRGRNQETQYF	TGTGCTAGCTCCTCAAGGGGACGGAACCAAGAGACCCAGTACTTC
TRBJ2-1	14	-	TRBD2	TRBV24-1	CATSATSGHNEQFF	TGTGCCACCAGTGCCACTAGCGGTCACAATGAGCAGTTCTTC
TRBJ1-6	13	once	-	TRBV10-3	CAISDDPNSPLHF	TGTGCCATCAGTGATGACCCCAATTCACCCCTCCACTTT
TRBJ2-2	13	-	TRBD2	TRBV12-3/TRBV12-4	CASSSGGAGELFF	TGTGCCAGCAGTTCGGGGGGGGCCGGGGAGCTGTTTTTT
TRBJ2-6	15	-	-	TRBV5-1	CASSLDQGTANVLTF	TGCGCCAGCAGCTTGGACCAGGGAACGGCCAACGTCCTGACTTTC
TRBJ1-1	14	-	-	TRBV20-1	CSAAAIGLNTEAFF	TGCAGTGCTGCTGCGATAGGGTTGAACACTGAAGCTTTCTTT
TRBJ2-7	13	-	-	TRBV19	CASSMAGRYEQYF	TGTGCCAGTAGTATGGCAGGGAGGTACGAGCAGTACTTC
TRBJ2-2	13	once	-	TRBV7-9	CASSLLGTGELFF	TGTGCCAGCAGCTTATTGGGCACCGGGGAGCTGTTTTTT
TRBJ1-2	14	-	-	TRBV7-9	CASSLEGPLLGYTF	TGTGCCAGCAGCTTAGAAGGGCCGCTACTGGGCTACACCTTC
TRBJ2-7	16	many	-	TRBV19	CASSLGAEGYYYEQYF	TGTGCCAGTAGTTTAGGGGCAGAGGGGTACTACTACGAGCAGTACTTC
TRBJ1-2	16	many	TRBD1	TRBV28	CASSYSPKGGKYGYTF	TGTGCCAGCAGTTATTCCCCCAAAGGGGGCAAGTATGGCTACACCTTC
TRBJ2-1	16	many	TRBD2	TRBV20-1	CSARALAGSSYNEQFF	TGCAGTGCTAGAGCACTAGCGGGTTCCTCCTACAATGAGCAGTTCTTC
TRBJ2-7	13	once	-	TRBV7-3	CAGSSRANYEQYF	TGTGCCGGCAGCTCCCGGGCCAACTACGAGCAGTACTTC
TRBJ1-6	15	few	-	TRBV9	CASSVEGSYNSPLHF	TGTGCCAGCAGCGTGGAGGGAAGTTATAATTCACCCCTCCACTTT
TRBJ2-1	13	-	-	TRBV7-9	CASSSQGGSEQFF	TGTGCCAGCAGCTCACAGGGTGGGTCTGAGCAGTTCTTC
TRBJ1-5	12	many	TRBD1	TRBV12-3/TRBV12-4	CASRTGLQPQHF	TGTGCCAGCAGGACAGGGTTACAGCCCCAGCATTTT
TRBJ2-5	15	-	-	TRBV9	CASSEALAVQETQYF	TGTGCCAGCAGTGAAGCGCTTGCAGTCCAAGAGACCCAGTACTTC
TRBJ1-1	12	many	-	TRBV2	CASSEGITEAFF	TGTGCCAGCAGTGAGGGGATCACTGAAGCTTTCTTT
TRBJ2-5	17	-	TRBD2	TRBV6-5	CASNPPSGGAVEETQYF	TGTGCCAGCAATCCTCCTAGCGGGGGGGCGGTAGAGGAGACCCAGTACTTC
TRBJ2-1	12	once	-	TRBV7-2	CASSYPNNEQFF	TGTGCCAGCAGCTACCCAAACAATGAGCAGTTCTTC
TRBJ1-2	17	-	TRBD1	TRBV10-3	CAISESNRGQDHYGYTF	TGTGCCATCAGTGAGTCAAACAGGGGGCAAGACCACTATGGCTACACCTTC
TRBJ2-5	14	-	TRBD1	TRBV5-1	CASSPRDRQGTQYF	TGCGCCAGCAGCCCCCGGGACAGACAAGGGACCCAGTACTTC
TRBJ1-5	15	-	TRBD1	TRBV5-1	CASSLTQGGDQPQHF	TGCGCCAGCAGCTTGACCCAGGGGGGCGATCAGCCCCAGCATTTT
TRBJ2-7	14	many	TRBD1	TRBV11-3	CASSPGQGNYEQYF	TGTGCCAGCAGCCCCGGACAGGGTAACTACGAGCAGTACTTC
TRBJ1-2	13	few	-	TRBV2	CASWSRGAGGYTF	TGTGCCAGCTGGTCTAGAGGTGCGGGGGGCTACACCTTC